Listed here are 21 T cell receptor beta chains from one sample, sequenced in a study of cytomegalovirus exposure and HLA in healthy donors. Sequencing used immunoSEQ multiplex PCR; TCRdb keeps in-frame clones, though not all of them. The data contain roughly 350,000 clones, approximately 90% of them singletons. Sequenced material: PBMCs. Receptors were obtained from a woman under 30 in good health and CMV-seronegative.

The rearrangement uses TRBV27 and TRBJ1-4; D may be TRBD1 (5 bases). CDR1 MNHEY and CDR2 SMNVEV come from the germline V gene (reference sequence). This CDR3 spans 13 amino acids. V was cut by 5 bases and J by 8 bases, with 12 bases left in between. The CDR3 here is CASSDREGEKLFF. The DNA of the CDR3 is TGTGCCAGCAGTGACAGAGAAGGAGAAAAACTGTTTTTT.

This rearrangement joins TRBV20-1 to TRBJ2-7; 8 bases are shared with TRBD1. Germline V lookup: CDR1 DFQATT, CDR2 SNEGSKA (reference sequence). V was pared by 4 bases and J by 6 bases, with 2 bases of the junction left unmatched. The CDR3 length is 11 residues. In nucleotides, the CDR3 is TGCAGTGCTACTACAGGGGGCGAGCAGTACTTC. Amino acid sequence: CSATTGGEQYF.

CDR3 protein: CASSVPVTGGDSGELFF. DNA of the CDR3: TGTGCCAGCAGCGTCCCTGTGACAGGGGGAGATTCCGGGGAGCTGTTTTTT. The rearrangement joins TRBV9 to TRBJ2-2; 9 bases agree with TRBD1. Germline V gene sequence: CDR1 SGDLS, CDR2 YYNGEE. J lost 6 bases, V lost 2 bases, and 11 bases had no gene match. This CDR3 has 17 residues.

The rearrangement joins TRBV2 to TRBJ2-5, with D maybe TRBD2 (5 bases). With 6 bases removed from V and 5 bases from J, the gap between germline ends came to 10 bases. Looked up from germline, CDR1 is SNHLY and CDR2 is FYNNEI. The CDR3 loop spans 12 amino acids. CDR3 in amino acids: CASSPTGETQYF. Written as DNA, the CDR3 is TGTGCCAGCAGCCCCACGGGGGAGACCCAGTACTTC. Drawing the rest from reference TRBV2 and TRBJ2-5, the complete variable domain is EPEVTQTPSHQVTQMGQEVILRCVPISNHLYFYWYRQILGQKVEFLVSFYNNEISEKSEIFDDQFSVERPDGSNFTLKIRSTKLEDSAMYFCASSPTGETQYFGPGTRLLVL.

This chain connects TRBV9 to TRBJ1-2, with 8 bases lining up with TRBD1. V was pared by 3 bases and J by 6 bases, with 16 bases of the junction left unmatched. CDR3 size: 17 residues. Germline CDR1 reads SGDLS; CDR2 reads YYNGEE. Here the CDR3 reads CASSATGTGQESHGYTF. CDR3 nucleotide sequence: TGTGCCAGCAGCGCAACCGGGACAGGCCAAGAATCTCATGGCTACACCTTC. The full variable domain, rest sourced from reference TRBV9 and TRBJ1-2, is DSGVTQTPKHLITATGQRVTLRCSPRSGDLSVYWYQQSLDQGLQFLIQYYNGEERAKGNILERFSAQQFPDLHSELNLSSLELGDSALYFCASSATGTGQESHGYTFGSGTRLTVV.

The chain joins TRBV28 to TRBJ2-7; 8 bases align to TRBD1. The ends lost 6 bases at V and 2 bases at J; junction bases unmatched: 6. This CDR3 comprises 14 residues. Germline V CDR1 and CDR2: MDHEN, SYDVKM. CDR3 coding DNA: TGTGCCAGCAGGGGGGCAGGGGGCACCTACGAGCAGTACTTC. Protein: CASRGAGGTYEQYF.

The chain couples TRBV18 to TRBJ1-1; D is unresolved. V was trimmed by 0 bases and J by 7 bases, leaving 18 bases between them. CDR3 length: 16 amino acids. Germline CDR1 reads KGHSH; CDR2 reads LQKENI. The CDR3 region is CASSPPVGRWEGEAFF. The DNA for the CDR3 is TGTGCCAGCTCACCACCGGTGGGCCGATGGGAGGGTGAAGCTTTCTTT.

V and J are TRBV29-1 and TRBJ2-5, with a tentative D call TRBD2 (7 bases). The CDR3 covers 17 residues. Germline CDR1 is SQVTM and CDR2 is ANQGSEA. Trimming left V 2 bases short and J 5 bases short, with 24 bases between. The CDR3, as DNA: TGCAGCGTTGAATTTTGGGTTTTGGGGGGGCGCCGGGAGACCCAGTACTTC. It encodes CSVEFWVLGGRRETQYF. The entire variable domain, with the rest obtained from reference TRBV29-1 and TRBJ2-5, is as follows: SAVISQKPSRDICQRGTSLTIQCQVDSQVTMMFWYRQQPGQSLTLIATANQGSEATYESGFVIDKFPISRPNLTFSTLTVSNMSPEDSSIYLCSVEFWVLGGRRETQYFGPGTRLLVL.

The V gene is TRBV9, the J gene TRBJ2-3; tentatively, D is TRBD2 (6 bases). Trimming cost V 1 base and J 2 bases, with 11 bases left between them. Germline V CDR1 and CDR2: SGDLS, YYNGEE. The CDR3 is 15 amino acids. The CDR3 loop reads CASSVWDSDTDTQYF. The CDR3 region has the DNA TGTGCCAGCAGCGTATGGGACTCCGACACAGATACGCAGTATTTT.

This rearrangement joins TRBV7-2 to TRBJ2-1; 13 bases match TRBD2. Germline V gene sequence: CDR1 SGHTA, CDR2 FQGNSA. Trimming took 5 bases from V and 9 from J; bases not matched to a gene: 4. CDR3 length: 14 residues. DNA of the CDR3: TGTGCCAGCAGCGCAGGGACTAGCGGGGTTGAGCAGTTCTTC. Residues: CASSAGTSGVEQFF.

This clone was detected once. This chain connects TRBV28 to TRBJ2-7, with D perhaps matching TRBD2 (6 bases). Germline loops: CDR1 MDHEN, CDR2 SYDVKM. Deletions cut 2 bases from V and 3 bases from J, with 14 bases between. The CDR3 extends over 15 amino acids. The CDR3 spells CASSLGLLAGYEQYF. The DNA of the CDR3 is TGTGCCAGCAGTTTAGGTTTACTAGCTGGCTACGAGCAGTACTTC.

The chain employs TRBV7-2 and TRBJ1-5; D call uncertain. The V and J ends lost 5 bases and 4 bases respectively, with 9 bases between them. This CDR3 comprises 13 residues. The germline CDR1 and CDR2 sequences are SGHTA and FQGNSA. CDR3 residues: CASSPGWNQPQHF. The CDR3 bases are TGTGCCAGCAGCCCCGGGTGGAATCAGCCCCAGCATTTT.

The chain has TRBV29-1 and TRBJ2-2; D is possibly TRBD1 (5 bases). Trimming left V 4 bases short and J 1 base short, with 10 bases between. Per the germline V gene, CDR1 is SQVTM and CDR2 is ANQGSEA. This CDR3 spans 14 amino acids. The CDR3 region is CSVAWQGNTGELFF. As DNA, the CDR3 is TGCAGCGTTGCGTGGCAGGGGAACACCGGGGAGCTGTTTTTT.

The chain joins TRBV9 to TRBJ2-7; 8 nucleotides match TRBD1. The CDR3 sequence is 15 residues long. Unmatched junction bases numbered 10, after V lost 2 bases and J lost 6 bases. The germline V gene has CDR1 SGDLS and CDR2 YYNGEE. This CDR3 reads CASSVGTGFSFEQYF. The CDR3 coding sequence is TGTGCCAGCAGCGTCGGGACAGGCTTTAGTTTCGAGCAGTACTTC. Looking up the rest from reference TRBV9 and TRBJ2-7 gives the full variable domain: DSGVTQTPKHLITATGQRVTLRCSPRSGDLSVYWYQQSLDQGLQFLIQYYNGEERAKGNILERFSAQQFPDLHSELNLSSLELGDSALYFCASSVGTGFSFEQYFGPGTRLTVT.

V gene TRBV4-2 combines with J gene TRBJ2-2, with TRBD2 identical over 7 bases. The CDR3 has 18 residues. Germline V gene data show CDR1 as LGHNA and CDR2 as YNFKEQ. V was pared by 0 bases and J by 2 bases, with 9 bases of the junction left unmatched. CDR3 nucleotides: TGTGCCAGCAGCCAAGATCGCGTGGGAGGGCCTAACACCGGGGAGCTGTTTTTT. Translated, it gives CASSQDRVGGPNTGELFF.

The rearrangement joins TRBV5-4 to TRBJ2-7; 9 bases map to TRBD1. CDR1 is SGHNT, CDR2 YYREEE, per germline (reference sequence). CDR3 length equals 15 residues. Unmatched junction bases numbered 5, after V lost 2 bases and J lost 2 bases. This CDR3 is CASSFTGGEPYEQYF. CDR3 in DNA: TGTGCCAGCAGCTTTACAGGGGGCGAGCCCTACGAGCAGTACTTC.

The chain recombines TRBV9 with TRBJ2-1, with 11 bases aligning to TRBD2. From germline, CDR1 is SGDLS and CDR2 YYNGEE. J was trimmed by 0 bases and V by 0 bases; bases with no gene match: 5. The CDR3 runs 18 residues. DNA of the CDR3: TGTGCCAGCAGCGTAGGTAGCGGGAGGGGGGGCTCCTACAATGAGCAGTTCTTC. Protein product: CASSVGSGRGGSYNEQFF. Full variable domain (outside the CDR3, taken from reference TRBV9 and TRBJ2-1): DSGVTQTPKHLITATGQRVTLRCSPRSGDLSVYWYQQSLDQGLQFLIQYYNGEERAKGNILERFSAQQFPDLHSELNLSSLELGDSALYFCASSVGSGRGGSYNEQFFGPGTRLTVL.

V usage is TRBV9 and J usage is TRBJ2-4, with TRBD2 identical over 9 bases. Losses at the gene ends were 0 bases for V and 10 bases for J; bases not matched to a gene: 8. This CDR3 is built from 15 residues. From germline, CDR1 is SGDLS and CDR2 YYNGEE. The CDR3 region is CASSVAASGNGIQYF. The CDR3 DNA is TGTGCCAGCAGCGTAGCGGCTAGCGGGAATGGAATTCAGTACTTC.

This clone has just a few counts. The chain employs TRBV19 and TRBJ1-3; D is uncertain. V lost 3 bases and J lost 0, with 3 bases in between. The germline CDR1 and CDR2 sequences are LNHDA and SQIVND (reference sequence). The CDR3 covers 13 residues. CDR3 loop: CASSIISGNTIYF. The CDR3 nucleotides are TGTGCCAGTAGTATCATCTCTGGAAACACCATATATTTT.

This clone was found once. The rearrangement links TRBV5-6 to TRBJ2-3; D is possibly TRBD1 (6 bases). V gave up 4 bases and J gave up 1 base, with 13 bases separating them. The CDR3 runs to 15 residues. CDR1 is SGHDT, CDR2 YYEEEE, per germline. The CDR3 DNA reads as TGTGCCAGCAGCCGGGCGGACAGACGCACAGATACGCAGTATTTT. Translating gives CASSRADRRTDTQYF.

The CDR3 nucleotides read TGTGCCAGCAGCAAAACGGGACAGGGGGCCGCCTACGAGCAGTACTTC. Amino acid sequence: CASSKTGQGAAYEQYF. V is TRBV5-4 and J is TRBJ2-7; 12 bases map to TRBD1. Germline V lookup: CDR1 SGHNT, CDR2 YYREEE (reference sequence). The CDR3 runs 16 residues. The trim removed 4 bases at V and 2 bases at J, leaving 7 bases unmatched.